The 22 T cell receptor beta chains below come from one sample, sequenced in a study of memory CD4+ T cells and cytomegalovirus serostatus. The sort gate was single viable CD3+CD4+CD8-CD45RO+ cells for memory CD4+ T cells. This table comes from immunoSEQ multiplex PCR, and its TCRdb copy is limited to in-frame clones, with some not included. Here the sample spans tens of thousands of clones, roughly 77% being singletons. Sequenced: memory CD4+ T cells from blood. The source is an adult in good health and CMV-seropositive.

This sequence joins TRBV7-2 and TRBJ2-7; a possible D gene is TRBD2 (5 bases). Trimming removed 5 bases at V and 3 bases at J, with 14 bases between. The CDR3 extends over 14 amino acids. CDR1 and CDR2 (germline): SGHTA, FQGNSA. For the CDR3, the DNA is TGTGCCAGCAGCCCAGCCCTTGAGGGCTACGAGCAGTACGTC. Translation gives CASSPALEGYEQYV.

CDR3 bases: TGTGCCAGCAGTTTGGGGGCAGGGCATTATGGCTACACCTTC. This encodes CASSLGAGHYGYTF. The gene calls are TRBV28 and TRBJ1-2; maybe TRBD1 (6 bases). The CDR3 runs to 14 residues. Looked up from germline, CDR1 is MDHEN and CDR2 is SYDVKM. Trimming took off 3 bases at V and 5 bases at J, with 13 bases between the two ends.

The chain recombines TRBV30 with TRBJ1-5; 7 bases line up with TRBD1. Germline V lookup: CDR1 GTSNPN, CDR2 SVGIG (reference sequence). Trimming took 4 bases from V and 7 from J; bases not matched to a gene: 7. There are 13 residues in the CDR3. The CDR3 here is CAWTGRGDQPQHF. CDR3 bases: TGTGCCTGGACTGGCAGGGGGGACCAGCCCCAGCATTTT.

This clone was seen a handful of times. This chain joins TRBV5-4 and TRBJ2-7, with TRBD2 matching over 7 bases. After removal of 1 base from V and 6 bases from J, the junction contained 10 bases not matched to a gene. The CDR3 totals 15 residues. The germline V gene encodes CDR1 SGHNT and CDR2 YYREEE (reference sequence). This CDR3 is CASSLPGRERGEQYF. The CDR3 region has the DNA TGTGCCAGCAGCTTGCCGGGGCGGGAGAGGGGCGAGCAGTACTTC. The variable domain in full, with the rest retrieved from reference TRBV5-4 and TRBJ2-7, is ETGVTQSPTHLIKTRGQQVTLRCSSQSGHNTVSWYQQALGQGPQFIFQYYREEENGRGNFPPRFSGLQFPNYSSELNVNALELDDSALYLCASSLPGRERGEQYFGPGTRLTVT.

As for this clone: This CDR3 is also generated by other DNA sequences in the sample. The V gene is TRBV28, the J gene TRBJ1-5; no firm D call. CDR3 length: 13 amino acids. In germline, CDR1 is MDHEN, CDR2 SYDVKM. The V and J ends lost 2 bases and 6 bases respectively, with 8 bases between them. CDR3: CASSLGWGQPQHF. The CDR3 DNA reads TGTGCCAGCAGTTTAGGTTGGGGTCAGCCCCAGCATTTT.

J is TRBJ1-5 and V is TRBV28; D is ambiguous. Germline V lookup: CDR1 MDHEN, CDR2 SYDVKM. The CDR3 extends over 15 amino acids. The V end was cut by 6 bases, the J end by 1 base, with 13 bases between. CDR3: CASRSATGSNQPQHF. The CDR3 DNA reads as TGTGCCAGCAGGTCAGCTACGGGGAGCAATCAGCCCCAGCATTTT.

The chain joins TRBV15 to TRBJ2-7, with 7 bases aligning to TRBD2. This CDR3 is 17 amino acids long. Trimming took 0 bases from V and 0 from J; bases not matched to a gene: 8. Germline CDR1 LNHNV, CDR2 YYDKDF (reference sequence). CDR3 bases: TGTGCCACCAGCAGAGATAATGGGGGGGTAAGCTCCTACGAGCAGTACTTC. Translating gives CATSRDNGGVSSYEQYF.

The chain carries TRBV7-9 and TRBJ2-2; 16 nucleotides align to TRBD2. Germline assignment: CDR1 SEHNR and CDR2 FQNEAQ (reference sequence). CDR3 length: 19 residues. V dropped 0 bases and J dropped 3; count of bases not matched to a gene: 4. In DNA form, the CDR3 reads TGTGCCAGCAGCTTAGCCCCGGGACTAGCGGGAGGGCACACCGGGGAGCTGTTTTTT. Amino acid sequence: CASSLAPGLAGGHTGELFF.

The V gene is TRBV5-3, the J gene TRBJ1-4, with no clear D. TRBV5-3 is an ORF for which the function is uncertain. V was trimmed by 4 bases and J by 2 bases, leaving 24 bases between them. The CDR3 contains 19 residues. The CDR3 DNA is TGTGCCAGAAGCCTGGGCCCCGGCGGATCAAAAGGGACTAATGAAAAACTGTTTTTT. It translates to CARSLGPGGSKGTNEKLFF.

The chain is built from TRBV5-6 and TRBJ2-1, with TRBD1 matching 9 bases. Germline assignment: CDR1 SGHDT and CDR2 YYEEEE. Trimming removed 5 bases from V and 8 bases from J; junction bases left unmatched: 11. The CDR3 has 15 residues. The CDR3 region is CASSPPGQGNYEQFF. The DNA for the CDR3 is TGTGCCAGCAGTCCCCCGGGACAGGGTAACTATGAGCAGTTCTTC.

The chain joins TRBV12-5 to TRBJ2-7; unclear D gene. V was clipped by 3 bases and J by 5 bases, with 5 bases between them. The CDR3 covers 11 residues. The germline V gene encodes CDR1 LGHNT and CDR2 FRNRAP. The CDR3 sequence: CASGFRNEQYV. The CDR3 DNA reads as TGTGCTAGTGGTTTCCGGAACGAGCAGTACGTC.

This clone was counted a few times. The chain joins TRBV5-1 to TRBJ1-4; D might be TRBD1 (5 bases). CDR1 is SGHRS and CDR2 is YFSETQ in the germline V gene. V was cut by 4 bases and J by 3 bases, with 19 bases left in between. This CDR3 region has 17 residues. The CDR3 DNA reads as TGCGCCAGCAGCGCGGGACCCCCAATGGGCGCTAATGAAAAACTGTTTTTT. This gives the protein CASSAGPPMGANEKLFF. The full variable domain, rest sourced from reference TRBV5-1 and TRBJ1-4, is KAGVTQTPRYLIKTRGQQVTLSCSPISGHRSVSWYQQTPGQGLQFLFEYFSETQRNKGNFPGRFSGRQFSNSRSEMNVSTLELGDSALYLCASSAGPPMGANEKLFFGSGTQLSVL.

The chain is built from TRBV6-6 and TRBJ2-1; maybe TRBD2 (6 bases). CDR1 is MNHNY and CDR2 is SVGAGI in the germline V gene (reference sequence). This CDR3 comprises 12 residues. Deletions cut 4 bases from V and 9 bases from J, with 10 bases between. This CDR3 reads CASSLEGGEQFF. CDR3 DNA sequence: TGTGCCAGCAGTTTGGAGGGAGGTGAGCAGTTCTTC.

In its sample, this clone was seen once. The chain uses TRBV2 and TRBJ2-2; TRBD1 matches 9 bases. Trimming took 7 bases from V and 6 from J; bases not matched to a gene: 6. CDR3 length: 14 residues. Germline CDR1 SNHLY, CDR2 FYNNEI. CDR3 protein: CASNRDRAAGELFF. The DNA for the CDR3 is TGTGCCAGCAATAGGGACAGGGCTGCCGGGGAGCTGTTTTTT.

V usage is TRBV27 and J usage is TRBJ2-2; the D gene is possibly TRBD2 (5 bases). Germline values: CDR1 MNHEY, CDR2 SMNVEV (reference sequence). The length of the CDR3 is 15 residues. The germline V and J ends were trimmed by 5 bases and 1 base, with 11 bases remaining between them. The CDR3 DNA follows: TGTGCCAGCAGTAGATTAAGCGGGAACACCGGGGAGCTGTTTTTT. Translating gives CASSRLSGNTGELFF.

This rearrangement joins TRBV5-1 to TRBJ2-3; 7 bases are a match to TRBD2. The CDR3 loop spans 14 amino acids. The germline CDR1 and CDR2 sequences are SGHRS and YFSETQ. Unmatched junction bases numbered 8, after V lost 4 bases and J lost 6 bases. The CDR3 sequence is CASSPLAGVDTQYF. The DNA for the CDR3 is TGCGCCAGCAGCCCACTCGCGGGAGTGGATACGCAGTATTTT.

J is TRBJ1-1 and V is TRBV7-8; D is unresolved. This CDR3 spans 14 amino acids. Germline-derived CDR1 and CDR2 are SGHVS and FQNEAQ. V was pared by 5 bases and J by 3 bases, with 13 bases between. The CDR3, as DNA: TGTGCCAGCAGCCCCTGGGGTAGGGACACTGAAGCTTTCTTT. Its protein product is CASSPWGRDTEAFF.

V is TRBV5-6 and J is TRBJ1-1, with a possible D match to TRBD1 (6 bases). The CDR3 consists of 13 residues. The V end lost 3 bases, the J end lost 5 bases, and 11 bases lay between the germline ends. Germline V gene data show CDR1 as SGHDT and CDR2 as YYEEEE. The CDR3: CASSSQGWTEAFF. The CDR3 DNA reads TGTGCCAGCAGCTCCCAGGGGTGGACTGAAGCTTTCTTT.

The V gene is TRBV2, the J gene TRBJ1-1, with TRBD1 as a possible D gene (5 bases). V gave up 6 bases and J gave up 5 bases, with 16 bases separating them. CDR1 and CDR2 (germline): SNHLY, FYNNEI. The CDR3 has 14 residues. Here the CDR3 DNA reads TGTGCCAGCAGCAGGGAGGGGCAGGGAACTGAAGCTTTCTTT. This encodes CASSREGQGTEAFF.

This clone was counted a few times. The V gene is TRBV6-5, the J gene TRBJ2-3, with TRBD1 as a possible D gene (6 bases). Germline CDR1 reads MNHEY; CDR2 reads SVGAGI. Trimming pared 6 bases from V and 6 bases from J, leaving 19 bases between. CDR3 length: 15 amino acids. This CDR3 is CASSDRQGGRDTQYF. Written as DNA, the CDR3 is TGTGCCAGCAGCGACAGGCAGGGCGGTCGGGATACGCAGTATTTT.

The chain uses TRBV6-1 and TRBJ2-3; D gene uncertain. V shed 10 bases and J shed 3 bases, with 11 bases lying between them. CDR1 and CDR2 (germline): MNHNS, SASEGT. The CDR3 has 12 amino acids. The CDR3 coding sequence is TGTGCCACCGGTCAATCGACAGATACGCAGTATTTT. This encodes CATGQSTDTQYF.

The gene calls are TRBV21-1 and TRBJ2-7; the table's TRBD2 call for D was not verified on the DNA. TRBV21-1 is deemed a pseudogene. This CDR3 comprises 14 residues. DNA for the CDR3: TGTGCCAGCACCCGAAGGAAGAGCGCCTACGAGCAGTACGTC. It encodes CASTRRKSAYEQYV.